The clone carrying this T cell receptor (beta chain) was counted ten times or more. Its antigen is currently unknown. The data derive from a study of read filtering for tumor transcriptome and immune sequencing. The study, taken as a whole, reports: This fraction held mixed bone marrow immune cells after CD138-negative sorting. Approximately 82% of IR-seq clonotypes had a single read, yet these held roughly 3.7% of reads.

The CDR3 covers 15 residues. V lost 2 bases and J 1 base, leaving 11 bases between the germline ends. Germline V gene data show CDR1 as SGHTA and CDR2 as FQGNSA. Molecular barcoded adaptors covering alpha/delta and beta/gamma chains were used on approximately 400 ng RNA. MiXCR, run by TCRdb on the reads, gives a single entry per CDR3 protein. The table records fewer than 50,000 distinct CDR3 sequences, roughly an eighth of them present only once. Bone marrow was sampled from every patient at the time of active disease. Specimen: a population of CD138-negative cells sorted from bone marrow. The rearrangement links TRBV7-2 to TRBJ1-1; D unresolved. The sequence derives from a donor aged 40 or older with multiple myeloma. As DNA, the CDR3 is TGTGCCAGCAGCTTAAGCCATCCGCCGAACACTGAAGCTTTCTTT. Translating it yields CASSLSHPPNTEAFF.